The entry that follows covers one T cell receptor (beta chain) sequence. It has no known antigen specificity. The junction does not match germline at one end; this may be a read error. This specimen belongs to a study of blood T cell repertoires in COVID-19 (dated by TCRdb to about 2020). Background for the entire study: Collaborator samples came from the United States, Italy and Spain and covered acute and convalescent phases of COVID-19. The sample metadata nearly always contained a de-identified subject ID, COVID-19 status, age in years and sex. Where available, HLA class I and class II types were taken from metadata supplied by the sample provider and were not determined by assay-based typing. The repertoires were released in a freely available public database intended as a resource for research on the immune response to SARS-CoV-2. The dataset comprised deeply sampled blood TCRbeta repertoires from subjects exposed to, actively infected with, or recovered from COVID-19. The prospective study material was composed of cDNA or gDNA derived from T cells, B-cell-depleted T cells, or PBMCs. Samples came from the ongoing ImmuneRACE study (first 160 participants) plus 1,254 subjects from 6 global collaborators. General findings and caveats noted by the study authors: How much clinical and demographic metadata was included differed by source and by participant, and the metadata was provided uncurated.

Collaborating institutions collected whole blood in K2EDTA tubes following their own protocols. For TCRbeta analysis, collaborator samples were shipped as frozen whole blood, as isolated PBMCs, or as DNA extracted from either sample type. TCRbeta CDR3 regions were amplified from genomic DNA by means of the immunoSEQ Assay, a bias-controlled multiplex PCR. Turning to the authors' computational methods: The number of nucleated cells in each sample was estimated by amplification of reference gene primers within the assay. Sequence reads were collapsed and filtered to measure the absolute abundance of every unique TCRbeta CDR3 rearrangement. For each sample, productive Simpson clonality was calculated as the square root of Simpson's diversity index across productive rearrangements. The table comes from immuneACCESS by way of TCRdb, which keeps in-frame sequences with V and J called. Part of the clones is missing from these tables; in studies checked, under half for an unresolved V gene and the rest for unknown reasons. Clone size and V and J calls were adopted from that table, with D and trimming inferred from the DNA. For this sample the table gives some 150,000 clones, of which roughly 90% were detected only once. The ten largest make up around 1.5% of the sample.

The CDR3 starts with the cysteine, ends with the phenylalanine, and has 13 residues. The kept DNA is CDR3 alone, 39 bases in frame from the first base. CDR1 KGHDR and CDR2 SFDVKD are derived from the germline V gene. This chain joins TRBV24-1 to TRBJ2-1; the D gene is not confidently resolved. Sequencing used peripheral blood. The origin of this receptor is a human donor in a cohort sampled during active COVID-19. The DNA sequence is given as TGTGCCACCAGTGACTACTCCCACAATGAGCAGTTCTTC. The resulting protein is CATSDYSHNEQFF.